Below, 12 T cell receptor beta chains from the same sample are listed, as sequenced in a study of blood T cells in healthy people across ages. The authors ran a second PCR of about 7 to 11 cycles using a sample-barcoded 5' primer and a J-beta primer mix. TCRdb independently ran MiXCR on the 5' RACE reads; one entry per CDR3 protein. The top ten clones hold roughly 3.1% of a sample with 600,000 to 900,000 distinct CDR3 sequences, around a quarter of them seen once. These data also featured in a second study, about T cells of mothers and their children.

The sample was blood. The origin of the receptors is a boy under 18 in good health.

The CDR3 here is CASSQETGTGTGELFF. DNA of the CDR3: TGTGCCAGCAGCCAAGAGACAGGAACGGGCACCGGGGAGCTGTTTTTT. The V and J genes are TRBV4-2 and TRBJ2-2, with a possible D match to TRBD1 (6 bases). The CDR3 covers 16 residues. With 0 bases removed from V and 4 bases from J, the gap between germline ends came to 12 bases. Germline V gene sequence: CDR1 LGHNA, CDR2 YNFKEQ.

This clonotype was detected a few times. The V gene is TRBV14, the J gene TRBJ2-1; 10 bases are shared with TRBD1. The closer fit of TRBJ2-7 to the DNA end suggests the J call may be wrong. This CDR3 spans 15 amino acids. Per germline, CDR1 SGHDN and CDR2 FVKESK. CDR3 DNA sequence: TGTGCCAGCAGCCGCTCGGGACAGGGGATCTACGAGCAGTACTTC. This encodes CASSRSGQGIYEQYF.

This clonotype was seen more than once but under ten times. V is TRBV29-1 and J is TRBJ1-1; D is unclear. V gave up 4 bases and J gave up 3 bases, with 3 bases separating them. Looked up from germline, CDR1 is SQVTM and CDR2 is ANQGSEA. This CDR3 has 10 residues. CDR3 in amino acids: CSVGDTEAFF. In DNA, the CDR3 is TGCAGCGTTGGCGACACTGAAGCTTTCTTT. Using reference TRBV29-1 and TRBJ1-1 for the parts outside the CDR3, the full variable domain is SAVISQKPSRDICQRGTSLTIQCQVDSQVTMMFWYRQQPGQSLTLIATANQGSEATYESGFVIDKFPISRPNLTFSTLTVSNMSPEDSSIYLCSVGDTEAFFGQGTRLTVV.

Only a few counts were recorded for this clonotype. This chain links TRBV29-1 with TRBJ2-6; D is possibly TRBD2 (6 bases). This CDR3 has 13 amino acids. With 5 bases removed from V and 3 bases from J, the gap between germline ends came to 8 bases. Germline lookup yields CDR1 SQVTM and CDR2 ANQGSEA. In DNA form, the CDR3 reads TGCAGCGTTAGGAGGGTTGGGGCCAACGTCCTGACTTTC. Its protein product is CSVRRVGANVLTF.

The chain links TRBV7-8 to TRBJ2-5; no firm D call. TRBJ2-7 explains the end of the DNA better; the J call may be wrong. The CDR3 extends over 16 amino acids. The V gene's germline CDR1 is SGHVS and CDR2 FQNEAQ. The CDR3 region is CASSLMSEFQTYEQYF. CDR3 nucleotides: TGTGCCAGCAGCTTAATGTCCGAATTTCAAACCTACGAGCAGTACTTC.

This chain joins TRBV29-1 and TRBJ2-1; TRBD2 matches 10 bases. The ends lost 8 bases at V and 8 bases at J; junction bases unmatched: 18. Germline V gene lookup returns CDR1 SQVTM and CDR2 ANQGSEA. This CDR3 contains 16 residues. CDR3 sequence reads: CSPSSPRERGGDEQFF. The CDR3 region has the DNA TGCAGCCCCTCCTCACCCAGGGAGCGGGGGGGCGATGAGCAGTTCTTC.

Note on this clonotype: Compared with germline, one end of the junction differs, possibly owing to a read error. The chain links TRBV9 to TRBJ2-5; TRBD2 matches 8 bases. Germline-derived CDR1 and CDR2 are SGDLS and YYNGEE. The CDR3 has 17 amino acids. The CDR3 DNA sequence: TGTGCCGGCAGCCCCAGACCTGGTAGCGGGGCCCAAGAGACCCAGTACTTC. Amino acid sequence: CAGSPRPGSGAQETQYF.

As to this clonotype: A junction end diverges from the germline sequence, so it may reflect a read error. The V call is TRBV12-3 or TRBV12-4, the J call TRBJ2-3; perhaps TRBD1 as D (6 bases). The CDR3 covers 13 residues. Written as DNA, the CDR3 is TGTGCCAGCAGTACAGGGCCGGCAGATATGCAGTATTTT. Translated, it gives CASSTGPADMQYF.

The J gene is TRBJ1-5, the V gene TRBV30; a possible D gene is TRBD1 (6 bases). Germline V gene data show CDR1 as GTSNPN and CDR2 as SVGIG (reference sequence). Trimming pared 1 base from V and 4 bases from J, leaving 11 bases between. The CDR3 totals 14 residues. DNA for the CDR3: TGTGCCTGGAGTGAGGTACAGGGAAATCAGCCCCAGCATTTT. Translated: CAWSEVQGNQPQHF.

The genes are TRBV7-8 and TRBJ1-1; D remains ambiguous. Germline V gene lookup returns CDR1 SGHVS and CDR2 FQNEAQ. V was cut by 1 base and J by 5 bases, with 11 bases left in between. This CDR3 spans 14 amino acids. The CDR3 DNA follows: TGTGCCAGCAGCTTAGGCAGGCGCTGGACTGAAGCTTTCTTT. This encodes CASSLGRRWTEAFF.

This chain connects TRBV2 to TRBJ2-5; no definite D call. There are 10 residues in the CDR3. V was trimmed by 7 bases and J by 5 bases, leaving 5 bases between them. Germline V gives CDR1 SNHLY, CDR2 FYNNEI. CDR3 coding DNA: TGTGCCAGCAAGGAGGAGACCCAGTACTTC. It is translated as CASKEETQYF.

The chain has TRBV5-1 and TRBJ1-2, with D possibly matching TRBD1 (6 bases). Trimming pared 0 bases from V and 7 bases from J, leaving 13 bases between. Germline CDR1 is SGHRS and CDR2 is YFSETQ. The CDR3 contains 14 residues. The CDR3 sequence: CASSLVSGESGYTF. The CDR3 region has the DNA TGCGCCAGCAGCTTGGTCTCAGGGGAGAGTGGCTACACCTTC.